These 5 T cell receptor beta chains share one sample of origin, sequenced in a study of blood T cell repertoires in COVID-19. The assay was immunoSEQ multiplex PCR, and TCRdb's table has in-frame clones only and misses some. The sample contains under 500,000 clones, around 91% of which appear only once. The sample taken for sequencing was PBMCs or T cells enriched from blood (not recorded which). The receptors were sampled from a man aged 25 to 45 who had recovered from COVID-19.

The gene calls are TRBV5-4 and TRBJ2-1; 13 bases fit TRBD2. Germline V CDR1 and CDR2: SGHNT, YYREEE (reference sequence). The CDR3 is 15 amino acids. The J segment lost 8 bases and the V segment lost 4 bases, leaving 6 bases of the junction unmatched. Here the CDR3 reads CASSVGTSGIDEQFF. The CDR3 DNA follows: TGTGCCAGCAGCGTCGGGACTAGCGGGATAGATGAGCAGTTCTTC.

This chain uses TRBV11-2 with TRBJ2-1; 9 nucleotides line up with TRBD2. Germline lookup yields CDR1 SGHAT and CDR2 FQNNGV. This CDR3 has 17 residues. V was pared by 5 bases and J by 7 bases, with 15 bases of the junction left unmatched. The CDR3 sequence is CASSRGGSGSDWNEQFF. DNA for the CDR3: TGTGCCAGCAGCCGGGGGGGTAGCGGGAGTGATTGGAATGAGCAGTTCTTC.

J is TRBJ2-7 and V is TRBV6-5; 8 bases align to TRBD1. This CDR3 region has 15 residues. J gave up 4 bases and V 6 bases, and 11 bases lay outside the gene matches. Germline CDR1 MNHEY, CDR2 SVGAGI. Here the CDR3 DNA reads TGTGCCAGCAGGGAGGGACAGGAACTACCATACGAGCAGTACTTC. Translation gives CASREGQELPYEQYF.

The V gene is TRBV19, the J gene TRBJ1-2; 12 positions match TRBD1. Germline values: CDR1 LNHDA, CDR2 SQIVND (reference sequence). V shed 5 bases, J shed 2 bases, and the junction held 6 bases outside the gene matches. This CDR3 spans 16 amino acids. The CDR3 sequence is CASSDPGQGANYGYTF. CDR3 nucleotide sequence: TGTGCCAGTAGTGACCCGGGACAGGGGGCGAACTATGGCTACACCTTC.

The gene calls are TRBV7-9 and TRBJ1-1; D is possibly TRBD1 (6 bases). From germline, CDR1 is SEHNR and CDR2 FQNEAQ (reference sequence). With 5 bases removed from V and 0 bases from J, the gap between germline ends came to 10 bases. The CDR3 contains 14 residues. The CDR3 loop reads CASSTQGMNTEAFF. The CDR3, as DNA: TGTGCCAGCAGCACACAGGGAATGAACACTGAAGCTTTCTTT.